This T cell receptor (beta chain) originates from a study of identical twins. Concerning this clonotype itself: Its antigen is not known.

Everyone who donated was a healthy Caucasian. The V and J ends lost 3 bases and 10 bases, in that order; junction bases with no gene match: 12. Germline CDR1 and CDR2: MDHEN and SYDVKM. The CDR3 runs to 15 residues. A single record per CDR3 protein comes from TCRdb applying MiXCR to the 5' RACE reads. The data hold fewer than 550,000 distinct CDR3 sequences, with around 15% observed a single time. The study, taken as a whole, reports: Out-of-frame alpha sequences shared by twins were enriched for low generation probability.

The same data also went into a second study, on yellow fever vaccine responses in identical twins.

What was sequenced was CD4+ T cells sorted from blood. The chain couples TRBV28 to TRBJ2-3, with 8 bases matching TRBD1. The origin of this receptor is a woman aged 18-35 years in good health. The CDR3 loop reads CASSLIYTTGAAQYF. CDR3 sequence (DNA): TGTGCCAGCAGTTTGATTTACACGACAGGGGCTGCGCAGTATTTT.